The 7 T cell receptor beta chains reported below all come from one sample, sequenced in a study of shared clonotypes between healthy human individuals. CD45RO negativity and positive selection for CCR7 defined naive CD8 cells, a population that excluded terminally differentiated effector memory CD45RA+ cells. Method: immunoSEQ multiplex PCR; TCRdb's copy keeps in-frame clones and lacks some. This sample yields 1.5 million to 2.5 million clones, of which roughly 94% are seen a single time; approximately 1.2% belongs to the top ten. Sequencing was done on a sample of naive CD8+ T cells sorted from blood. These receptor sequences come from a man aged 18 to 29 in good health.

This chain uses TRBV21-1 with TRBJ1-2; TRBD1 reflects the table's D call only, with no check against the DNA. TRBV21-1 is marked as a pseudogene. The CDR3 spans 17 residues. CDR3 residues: CASSRLLGTGDSYGYTF. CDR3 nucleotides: TGTGCCAGCAGCAGACTATTAGGGACAGGGGATTCCTATGGCTACACCTTC.

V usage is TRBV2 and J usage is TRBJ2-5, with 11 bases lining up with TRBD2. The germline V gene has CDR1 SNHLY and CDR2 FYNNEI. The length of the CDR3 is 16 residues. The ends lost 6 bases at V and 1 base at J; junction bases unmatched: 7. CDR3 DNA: TGTGCCAGCAGCCCGAGACTAGCGGGACTCCAAGAGACCCAGTACTTC. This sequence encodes CASSPRLAGLQETQYF.

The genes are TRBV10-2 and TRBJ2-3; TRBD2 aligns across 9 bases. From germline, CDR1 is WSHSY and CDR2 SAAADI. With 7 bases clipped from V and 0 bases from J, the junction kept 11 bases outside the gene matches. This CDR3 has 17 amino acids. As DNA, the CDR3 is TGCGCCAGCACCCCGTTAAGCACTAGCGGGAGCACAGATACGCAGTATTTT. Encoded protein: CASTPLSTSGSTDTQYF.

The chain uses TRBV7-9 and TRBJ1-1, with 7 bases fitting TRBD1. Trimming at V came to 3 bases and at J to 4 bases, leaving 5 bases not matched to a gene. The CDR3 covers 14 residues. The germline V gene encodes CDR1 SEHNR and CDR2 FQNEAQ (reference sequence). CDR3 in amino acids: CASSFGGGGTEAFF. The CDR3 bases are TGTGCCAGCAGCTTTGGAGGGGGCGGCACTGAAGCTTTCTTT.

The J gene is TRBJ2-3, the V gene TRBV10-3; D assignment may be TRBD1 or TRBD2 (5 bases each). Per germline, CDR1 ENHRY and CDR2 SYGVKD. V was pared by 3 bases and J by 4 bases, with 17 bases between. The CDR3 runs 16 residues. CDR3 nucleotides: TGTGCCATCAGTGAAGGGACGGAGGCTAATGCAGATACGCAGTATTTT. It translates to CAISEGTEANADTQYF.

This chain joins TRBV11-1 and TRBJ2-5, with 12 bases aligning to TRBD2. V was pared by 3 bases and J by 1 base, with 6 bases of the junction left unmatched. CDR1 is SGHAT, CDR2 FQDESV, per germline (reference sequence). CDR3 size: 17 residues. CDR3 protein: CASSLRLAGAVQETQYF. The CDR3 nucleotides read TGTGCCAGCAGCTTGAGACTAGCGGGGGCAGTCCAAGAGACCCAGTACTTC. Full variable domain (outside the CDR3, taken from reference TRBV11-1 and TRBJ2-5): EAEVAQSPRYKITEKSQAVAFWCDPISGHATLYWYRQILGQGPELLVQFQDESVVDDSQLPKDRFSAERLKGVDSTLKIQPAELGDSAMYLCASSLRLAGAVQETQYFGPGTRLLVL.

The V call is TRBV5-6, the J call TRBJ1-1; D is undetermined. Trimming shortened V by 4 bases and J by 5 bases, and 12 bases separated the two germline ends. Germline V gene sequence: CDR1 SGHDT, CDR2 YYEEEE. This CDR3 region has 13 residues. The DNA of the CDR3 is TGTGCCAGCAGCCCTTCCCATACTACTGAAGCTTTCTTT. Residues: CASSPSHTTEAFF.